This T cell receptor beta chain was observed in a study of vaccination and CD4 T cells after COVID-19. Study at large: Median draw time for post-COVID samples was approximately 94 days post-diagnosis (range 35 to 161). Stimulation used overlapping spike peptides from SARS-CoV-2, HCoV-NL63, HCoV-OC43 and HCoV-229E.

CDR3 length: 16 residues. CDR1 and CDR2 from the germline V gene are SGHNT and YENEEA. V lost 5 bases, J lost 6 bases, and 7 bases stayed unmatched. Treatment defined: roughly 11-day PBMC culture with coronavirus spike peptide pools or control peptides (ViraFEST assay). Culture conditions combined 2 million to 2.5 million PBMCs per well with approximately 9.2 IU/ml IL-2 and roughly 10 ug/ml peptide pools. An Oncomine TCR Beta short-read assay was used to sequence the DNA from cultured CD4+ T cells. Each CDR3 protein is one row after TCRdb ran MiXCR on the PCR reads. The sample consists of roughly 20,000 distinct CDR3 sequences, around 50% of them appearing once. Study-wide results and caveats: Within convalescent individuals, 304 out of 307 vaccine-specific clones proved to be spike mono-reactive.

With respect to this clonotype: The target antigen is unknown.

The sequenced material came from cultured CD4+ T cells from blood. The chain combines TRBV11-3 with TRBJ2-3; 14 positions match TRBD2. The receptor was derived from a human donor with COVID-19. The CDR3 protein is CASSPGTSGGVDTQYF. The CDR3 region has the DNA TGTGCCAGCAGCCCAGGGACTAGCGGGGGTGTGGATACGCAGTATTTT.